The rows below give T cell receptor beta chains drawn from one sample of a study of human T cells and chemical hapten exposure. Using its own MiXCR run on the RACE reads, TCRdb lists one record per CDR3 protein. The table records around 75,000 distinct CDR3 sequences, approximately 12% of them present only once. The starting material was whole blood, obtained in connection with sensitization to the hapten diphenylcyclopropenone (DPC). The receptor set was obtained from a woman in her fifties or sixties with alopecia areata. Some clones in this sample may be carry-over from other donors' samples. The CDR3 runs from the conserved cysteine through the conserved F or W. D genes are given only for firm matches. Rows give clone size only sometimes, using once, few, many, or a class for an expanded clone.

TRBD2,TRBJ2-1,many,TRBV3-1,TGTGCCAGCAGCCCTTTACGGGGGGGGAATGAGCAGTTCTTC,CASSPLRGGNEQFF
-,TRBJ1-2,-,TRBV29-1,TGCAGCGTTGAACGGCAGGACTATGGCTACACCTTC,CSVERQDYGYTF
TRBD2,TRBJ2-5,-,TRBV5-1,TGCGCCAGCAGCTTGAACGGGGGGCAAGAGACCCAGTACTTC,CASSLNGGQETQYF
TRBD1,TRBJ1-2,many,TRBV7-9,TGTGCCAGCAGCTCCCTGACAGGGGGAGGCTATGGCTACACCTTC,CASSSLTGGGYGYTF
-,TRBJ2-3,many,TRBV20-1,TGCAGTGCTAGAGATGGGAACACAGATACGCAGTATTTT,CSARDGNTDTQYF
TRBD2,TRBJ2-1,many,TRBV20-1,TGCAGTGCTGCACCCACTAGCGGGGGGTACAATGAGCAGTTCTTC,CSAAPTSGGYNEQFF
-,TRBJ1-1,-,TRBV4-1,TGCGCCAGCAGCCAACCCGTAGCGAACACTGAAGCTTTCTTT,CASSQPVANTEAFF
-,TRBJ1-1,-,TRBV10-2,TGCGCCAGCAGTCACCCCCTGGCTGAAGCTTTCTTT,CASSHPLAEAFF
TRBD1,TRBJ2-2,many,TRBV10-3,TGTGCCCTTTTAACAGGGGGGAACACCGGGGAGCTGTTTTTT,CALLTGGNTGELFF
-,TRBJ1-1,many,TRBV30,TGTGCCTGGAATCGGGACGGCGTACGGGCTGAAGCTTTCTTT,CAWNRDGVRAEAFF
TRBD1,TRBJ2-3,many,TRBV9,TGTGCCAGCAGCGGTCAGGGGGCTGGTACAGATACGCAGTATTTT,CASSGQGAGTDTQYF
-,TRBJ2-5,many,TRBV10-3,TGTGCCATCAGTGAGTCTCGTTCAGGGGGGTTAGAGACCCAGTACTTC,CAISESRSGGLETQYF
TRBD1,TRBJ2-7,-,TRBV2,TGTGCCAGCAGGATTCAGGGACAGGCCTACGAGCAGTACTTC,CASRIQGQAYEQYF
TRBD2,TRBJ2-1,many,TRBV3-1,TGTGCCAGCAGCCAAGATGAACTAGCGGGGGGGCCCAGGTATGAGCAGTTCTTC,CASSQDELAGGPRYEQFF
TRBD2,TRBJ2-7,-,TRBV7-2,TGTGCCAGCGGGACTAGCGGGGGGTACGAGCAGTACTTC,CASGTSGGYEQYF
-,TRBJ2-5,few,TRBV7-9,TGTGCCAGCAGCCTTTGGACGTACTCAGTGGAGACCCAGTACTTC,CASSLWTYSVETQYF
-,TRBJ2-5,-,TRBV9,TGTGCCAGCAGCGTAGCGGGGGGCCTACAAGAGACCCAGTACTTC,CASSVAGGLQETQYF
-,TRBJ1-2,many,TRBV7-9,TGTGCCAGCAGCTTATCCCAGCCCTATGGCTACACCTTC,CASSLSQPYGYTF
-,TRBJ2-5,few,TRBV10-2,TGCGCCAGCAGTTCCCTGAGGTTATTGGGGGAGACCCAGTACTTC,CASSSLRLLGETQYF
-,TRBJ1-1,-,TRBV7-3,TGTGCCAGCAGCTTAGAGGGCGGCATGAACACTGAAGCTTTCTTT,CASSLEGGMNTEAFF
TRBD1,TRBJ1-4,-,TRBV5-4,TGTGCCAGCAGCTTGGGGATGGTGACAGGGGAGAATGAAAAACTGTTTTTT,CASSLGMVTGENEKLFF
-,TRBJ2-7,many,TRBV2,TGTGCCAGCAGTGGTCATACCTACGAGCAGTACTTC,CASSGHTYEQYF
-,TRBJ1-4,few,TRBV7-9,TGTGCCAGCAGCTTAGGATCTTCAACTAATGAAAAACTGTTTTTT,CASSLGSSTNEKLFF
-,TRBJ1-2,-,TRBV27,TGTGCCAGCAGTTCGGAGGGGGAGGGCTATGGCTACACCTTC,CASSSEGEGYGYTF
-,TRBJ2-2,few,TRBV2,TGTGCCAGCAGTCAAGGACAGTTACCCACCGGGGAGCTGTTTTTT,CASSQGQLPTGELFF
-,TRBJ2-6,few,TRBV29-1,TGCAGCGTTGAATACGCGAGCTCTGGGGCCAACGTCCTGACTTTC,CSVEYASSGANVLTF
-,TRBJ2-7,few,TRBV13,TGTGCCAGCAGCGTAGGGCAGGGCCTCTACGAGCAGTACTTC,CASSVGQGLYEQYF
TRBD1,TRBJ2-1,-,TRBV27,TGTGCCAGCAGCACCTACAGGGGACGAAAACAAAGCTCCTACAATGAGCAGTTCTTC,CASSTYRGRKQSSYNEQFF
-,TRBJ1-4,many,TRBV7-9,TGTGCCAGCAGCTCTACCGGGTCGAACAATGAAAAACTGTTTTTT,CASSSTGSNNEKLFF
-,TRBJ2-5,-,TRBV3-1,TGTGCCAGCGAACCCCGAGGGGGGCGATACCAAGAGACCCAGTACTTC,CASEPRGGRYQETQYF
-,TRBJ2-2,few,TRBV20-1,TGCAGTGCTAGGGGCGCCAGTACGAACACCGGGGAGCTGTTTTTT,CSARGASTNTGELFF
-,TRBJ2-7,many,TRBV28,TGTGCCAGCAGGGGAGGGGGGAGGACCGAGCAGTACTTC,CASRGGGRTEQYF
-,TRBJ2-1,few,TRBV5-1,TGCGCCAGCAGCTTGGGGGCAGGCAACAATGAGCAGTTCTTC,CASSLGAGNNEQFF
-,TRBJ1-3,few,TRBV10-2,TGCGCCAGCCGCAGCCCTCAATCGGACACCATATATTTT,CASRSPQSDTIYF
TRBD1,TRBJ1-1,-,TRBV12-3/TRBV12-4,TGTGCCAGCAGTCCCCTCTGGGAGTCAGGGGGCAACACTGAAGCTTTCTTT,CASSPLWESGGNTEAFF
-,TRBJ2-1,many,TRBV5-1,TGCGCCAGCAGCTTGTACGACAATGAGCAGTTCTTC,CASSLYDNEQFF
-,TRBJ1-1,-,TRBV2,TGTGCCAGCAGTCCGAGCCGGGACGCAGTTGAAGCTTTCTTT,CASSPSRDAVEAFF
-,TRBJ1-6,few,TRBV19,TGTGCCAGTAGTCTGGCGGTTGGCTCCTATAATTCACCCCTCCACTTT,CASSLAVGSYNSPLHF
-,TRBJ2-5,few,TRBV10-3,TGTGCCCTCTCCGGTGGGGACCAAGAGACCCAGTACTTC,CALSGGDQETQYF
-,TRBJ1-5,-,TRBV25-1,TGTGCCAGCACCCGGGGCCCTCCGGGGCCCCAGCATTTT,CASTRGPPGPQHF
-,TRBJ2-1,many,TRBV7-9,TGTGCCAGCAGCTTAGAGGCCTACAATGAGCAGTTCTTC,CASSLEAYNEQFF
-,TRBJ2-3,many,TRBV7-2,TGTGCCAGCGGCCTCCTGGGGACGTCAGATACGCAGTATTTT,CASGLLGTSDTQYF
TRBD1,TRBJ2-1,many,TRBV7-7,TGTGCTAGCAGCCCATCCGGACAGGTCTACAATGAGCAGTTCTTC,CASSPSGQVYNEQFF
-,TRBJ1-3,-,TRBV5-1,TGCGCCAGCAGCTTGGGACAGCTTGGGTCCGGAAACACCATATATTTT,CASSLGQLGSGNTIYF
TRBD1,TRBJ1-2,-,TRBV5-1,TGCGCCAGCAGCTTGGAAGGGGGCCTCGATGGCTACACCTTC,CASSLEGGLDGYTF
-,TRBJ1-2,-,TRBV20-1,TGCAGTGTCGGCGTCTATGGCTACACCTTC,CSVGVYGYTF
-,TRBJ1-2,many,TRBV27,TGTGCCAGCAGTTTATCAGGGTCCTATGGCTACACCTTC,CASSLSGSYGYTF
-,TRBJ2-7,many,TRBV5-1,TGCGCCAGCAGCCTTCCCGGGACCTACGAGCAGTACTTC,CASSLPGTYEQYF
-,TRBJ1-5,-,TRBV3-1,TGTGCCAGCAGCCAGGAGCGGGGGCCCCAGCATTTT,CASSQERGPQHF
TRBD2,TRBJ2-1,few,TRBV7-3,TGTGCCAGCAGCTTAATGGGGCTAGCGGGGAATGATGAGCAGTTCTTC,CASSLMGLAGNDEQFF
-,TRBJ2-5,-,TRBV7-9,TGTGCCAGCAGCCCGCGGACAGGGAGGGGTTCGGAGACCCAGTACTTC,CASSPRTGRGSETQYF
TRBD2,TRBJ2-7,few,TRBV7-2,TGTGCCAGCAGCCCCGGGACTAGCAGAAACGAGCAGTACTTC,CASSPGTSRNEQYF
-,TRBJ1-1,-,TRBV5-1,TGCGCCAGCAGCTTGGTGGCGGAATTGAACACTGAAGCTTTCTTT,CASSLVAELNTEAFF
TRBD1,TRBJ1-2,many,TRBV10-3,TGTGCCATCAGTGAGCCAGCCACAGGGGTCGGCTATGGCTACACCTTC,CAISEPATGVGYGYTF